Presented here are 5 T cell receptor beta chains from one specimen sequenced in a study of technical replicates of blood from several donors. Measured with immunoSEQ multiplex PCR; TCRdb has only the in-frame clones, and not every one. Counted here are about 100,000 clones, about 94% occurring once; the ten biggest clones make up 0.2% to 0.25%. The specimen sequenced was T cells isolated from PBMCs. These receptor sequences come from a human donor in good health.

The rearrangement joins TRBV5-5 to TRBJ2-7; TRBD1 agrees at 8 bases. Germline V gene data show CDR1 as SGHKS and CDR2 as YYEKEE (reference sequence). This CDR3 has 17 amino acids. The trim removed 2 bases at V and 0 bases at J, leaving 10 bases unmatched. The CDR3 is CASSFVASGQGSYEQYF. The CDR3 nucleotides are TGTGCCAGCAGCTTTGTAGCGAGCGGACAGGGCTCCTACGAGCAGTACTTC.

This rearrangement joins TRBV5-1 to TRBJ1-1; 8 bases line up with TRBD1. After removal of 7 bases from V and 0 bases from J, the junction contained 5 bases not matched to a gene. Germline V gene lookup returns CDR1 SGHRS and CDR2 YFSETQ. The CDR3 is 14 residues long. The CDR3: CASGQGSMNTEAFF. The CDR3, as DNA: TGCGCCAGCGGACAGGGATCTATGAACACTGAAGCTTTCTTT.

The chain couples TRBV5-6 to TRBJ1-2, with D possibly matching TRBD1 (5 bases). V dropped 5 bases and J dropped 2 bases, with 13 bases sitting between them. CDR3 size: 14 residues. Looked up from germline, CDR1 is SGHDT and CDR2 is YYEEEE. CDR3 sequence: CASRRGTANYGYTF. CDR3 nucleotide sequence: TGTGCCAGCAGGCGCGGGACGGCCAACTATGGCTACACCTTC.

About this clone itself: Germline and junction disagree at one end, which may indicate a read error. As DNA, the CDR3 is TGTGCCAGCAGCTTGGGGCGGGGACTAGCGGGAGGAACCTACAAGCAGTACTTC. Its protein product is CASSLGRGLAGGTYKQYF. The rearrangement joins TRBV7-9 to TRBJ2-7; 15 positions agree with TRBD2. Germline lookup yields CDR1 SEHNR and CDR2 FQNEAQ (reference sequence). The CDR3 consists of 18 residues. Full variable domain (remainder filled in from reference TRBV7-9 and TRBJ2-7): DTGVSQNPRHKITKRGQNVTFRCDPISEHNRLYWYRQTLGQGPEFLTYFQNEAQLEKSRLLSDRFSAERPKGSFSTLEIQRTEQGDSAMYLCASSLGRGLAGGTYKQYFGPGTRLTVT.

The chain employs TRBV7-9 and TRBJ2-2; the match to TRBD2 covers 10 bases. The CDR3 is made up of 16 amino acids. V shed 3 bases, J shed 7 bases, and the junction held 8 bases outside the gene matches. The germline CDR1 and CDR2 sequences are SEHNR and FQNEAQ (reference sequence). The CDR3 here is CASSFRGLAGVGELFF. The CDR3 DNA is TGTGCCAGCAGCTTTAGAGGGCTAGCGGGAGTCGGGGAGCTGTTTTTT. Full variable domain (missing parts from reference TRBV7-9 and TRBJ2-2): DTGVSQNPRHKITKRGQNVTFRCDPISEHNRLYWYRQTLGQGPEFLTYFQNEAQLEKSRLLSDRFSAERPKGSFSTLEIQRTEQGDSAMYLCASSFRGLAGVGELFFGEGSRLTVL.